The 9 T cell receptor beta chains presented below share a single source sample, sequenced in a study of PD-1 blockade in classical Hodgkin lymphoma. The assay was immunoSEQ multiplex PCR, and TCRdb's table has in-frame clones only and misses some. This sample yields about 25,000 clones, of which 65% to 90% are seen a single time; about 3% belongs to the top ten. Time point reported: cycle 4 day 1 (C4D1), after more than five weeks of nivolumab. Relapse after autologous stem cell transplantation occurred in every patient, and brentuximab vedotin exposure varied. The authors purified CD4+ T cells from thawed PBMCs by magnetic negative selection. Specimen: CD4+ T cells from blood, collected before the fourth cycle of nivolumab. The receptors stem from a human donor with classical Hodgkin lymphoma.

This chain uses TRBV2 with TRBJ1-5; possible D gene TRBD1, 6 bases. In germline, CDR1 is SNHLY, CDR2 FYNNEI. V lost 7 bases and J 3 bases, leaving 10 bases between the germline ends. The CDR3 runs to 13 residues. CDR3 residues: CASMRQDNQPQHF. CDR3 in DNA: TGTGCCAGCATGCGACAGGACAATCAGCCCCAGCATTTT.

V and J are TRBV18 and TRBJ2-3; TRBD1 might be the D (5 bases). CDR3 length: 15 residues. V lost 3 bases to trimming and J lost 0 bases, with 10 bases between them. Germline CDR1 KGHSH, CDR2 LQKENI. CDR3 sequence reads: CASSPRQTSTDTQYF. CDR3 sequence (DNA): TGTGCCAGCTCACCGAGACAGACGAGCACAGATACGCAGTATTTT.

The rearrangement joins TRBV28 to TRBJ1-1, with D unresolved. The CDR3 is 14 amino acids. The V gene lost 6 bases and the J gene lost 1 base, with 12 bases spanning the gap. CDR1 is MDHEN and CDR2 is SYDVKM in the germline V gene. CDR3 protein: CASRYSLRNTEAFF. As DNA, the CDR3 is TGTGCCAGCAGGTACAGCTTGAGGAACACTGAAGCTTTCTTT.

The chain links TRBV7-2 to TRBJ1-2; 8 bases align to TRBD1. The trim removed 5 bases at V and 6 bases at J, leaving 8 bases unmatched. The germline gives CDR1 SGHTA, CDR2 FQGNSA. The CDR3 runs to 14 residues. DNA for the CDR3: TGTGCCAGCAGCCCAGAACAGGGGGTAAATGGCTACACCTTC. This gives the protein CASSPEQGVNGYTF.

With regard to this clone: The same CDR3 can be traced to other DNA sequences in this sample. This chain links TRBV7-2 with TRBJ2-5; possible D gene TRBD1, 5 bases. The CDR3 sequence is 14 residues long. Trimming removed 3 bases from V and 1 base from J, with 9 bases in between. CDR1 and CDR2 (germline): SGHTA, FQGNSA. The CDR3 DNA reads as TGTGCCAGCAGCTTTCAGGGCACCCAAGAGACCCAGTACTTC. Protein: CASSFQGTQETQYF.

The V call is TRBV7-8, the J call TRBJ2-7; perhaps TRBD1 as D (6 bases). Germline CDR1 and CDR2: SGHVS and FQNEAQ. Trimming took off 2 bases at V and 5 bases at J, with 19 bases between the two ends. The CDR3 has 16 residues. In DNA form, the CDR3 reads TGTGCCAGCAGCTTATGGGCCCAACAGGGTAGGAACGAGCAGTACTTC. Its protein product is CASSLWAQQGRNEQYF.

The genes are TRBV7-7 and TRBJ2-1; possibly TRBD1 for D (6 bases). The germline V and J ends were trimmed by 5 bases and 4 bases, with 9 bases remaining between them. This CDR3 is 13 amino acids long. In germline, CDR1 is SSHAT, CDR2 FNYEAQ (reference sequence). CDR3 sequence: CASSMDSYNEQFF. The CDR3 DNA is TGTGCCAGCAGCATGGACAGTTACAATGAGCAGTTCTTC.

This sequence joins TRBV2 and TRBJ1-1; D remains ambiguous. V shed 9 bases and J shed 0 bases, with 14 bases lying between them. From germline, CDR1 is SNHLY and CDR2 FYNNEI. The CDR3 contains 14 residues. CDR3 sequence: CARNFETVNTEAFF. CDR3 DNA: TGTGCCAGGAATTTCGAGACGGTGAACACTGAAGCTTTCTTT. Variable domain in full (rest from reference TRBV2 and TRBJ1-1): EPEVTQTPSHQVTQMGQEVILRCVPISNHLYFYWYRQILGQKVEFLVSFYNNEISEKSEIFDDQFSVERPDGSNFTLKIRSTKLEDSAMYFCARNFETVNTEAFFGQGTRLTVV.

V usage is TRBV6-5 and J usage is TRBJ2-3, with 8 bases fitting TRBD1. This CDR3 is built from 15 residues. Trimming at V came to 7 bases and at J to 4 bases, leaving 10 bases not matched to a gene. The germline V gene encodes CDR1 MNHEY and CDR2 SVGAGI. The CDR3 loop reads CASTYSGQGSDTQYF. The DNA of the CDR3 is TGTGCCAGCACCTACAGCGGACAGGGATCAGATACGCAGTATTTT.